The rows below give T cell receptor beta chains drawn from one sample of a study of shared clonotypes between healthy human individuals. Only in-frame clones appear in the TCRdb table, and some are missing; sequencing was by immunoSEQ multiplex PCR. Of about 2.1 million clones in the sample, approximately 94% were seen once. Source material: naive CD8+ T cells from PBMCs. All receptors derive from a man between 18 and 29 years old in good health. Some clones in this sample may be carry-over from other donors' samples. Each CDR3 is given with its conserved first and last residue. D genes are given only for firm matches. The size of a clone is reported for some rows only, either as once, few or many, or as a class for expanded clones.

clone_size,j_call,cdr3_length,d_call,v_call,cdr3_nt,cdr3_aa
-,TRBJ1-2,16,-,TRBV7-8,TGTGCCAGCAGCCGTATAGGAGAGGGGCAGGACTATGGCTACACCTTC,CASSRIGEGQDYGYTF
-,TRBJ1-5,13,-,TRBV6-4,TGTGCCAGCAGTGATGCTCCGAATCAGCCCCAGCATTTT,CASSDAPNQPQHF
-,TRBJ2-1,16,-,TRBV4-2,TGTGCCAGCAGCCACCGCGAAGGCTTGGGCTCCAATGAGCAGTTCTTC,CASSHREGLGSNEQFF
-,TRBJ1-1,13,-,TRBV9,TGTGCCAGCAGCGCCTCAGGGGTGACTGAAGCTTTCTTT,CASSASGVTEAFF
-,TRBJ2-2,16,-,TRBV7-3,TGTGCCAGCAGCTTCGGTAGGACAGTCAACACCGGGGAGCTGTTTTTT,CASSFGRTVNTGELFF
-,TRBJ2-2,16,TRBD2,TRBV4-2,TGTGCCAGCAGCCAGGCCGGACTAGCGGACACCGGGGAGCTGTTTTTT,CASSQAGLADTGELFF
-,TRBJ2-3,18,TRBD2,TRBV5-6,TGTGCCAGCAGCTTAGGTTCGGCGGGAGTTCTTAGGACAGATACGCAGTATTTT,CASSLGSAGVLRTDTQYF
-,TRBJ2-3,11,-,TRBV11-2,TGTGCCAGCAGCCCCGGCCCTGGGCGGTATTTT,CASSPGPGRYF
-,TRBJ2-7,15,-,TRBV28,TGTGCCAGCACCTACAGGGGGGGCCCCTCCTACGAGCAGTACTTC,CASTYRGGPSYEQYF
-,TRBJ1-1,16,TRBD1,TRBV5-1,TGCGCCAGCAGCTTTAATCGGGACAGGGGACAATCTGAAGCTTTCTTT,CASSFNRDRGQSEAFF
-,TRBJ2-1,16,TRBD1,TRBV4-1,TGCGCCAGCAGCCAAGTCGGGCGACAGGGCCACAATGAGCAGTTCTTC,CASSQVGRQGHNEQFF
-,TRBJ2-1,15,-,TRBV6-6,TGTGCCAGCAGTTACTCCGAGTTCCCCCACAATGAGCAGTTCTTC,CASSYSEFPHNEQFF
-,TRBJ1-4,15,TRBD1,TRBV27,TGTGCCAGCAGTCCCTACAGGGGAGGCAATGAAAAACTGTTTTTT,CASSPYRGGNEKLFF
-,TRBJ2-7,14,-,TRBV27,TGTGCCAGCAGTTACCCCGGGGAGTCCGGCGAGCAGTACTTC,CASSYPGESGEQYF
-,TRBJ2-7,15,TRBD2,TRBV13,TGTGCCAGCAGCTTAGTTGCTAGCGGGAGGTACGAGCAGTACTTC,CASSLVASGRYEQYF
-,TRBJ1-5,15,-,TRBV28,TGTGCCAGCAGTTTTGCAGGGACCATCAATCAGCCCCAGCATTTT,CASSFAGTINQPQHF
-,TRBJ2-7,15,TRBD2,TRBV9,TGTGCCAGCAGCGTAGCGGGACTAGGAAGCTACGAGCAGTACTTC,CASSVAGLGSYEQYF
-,TRBJ2-7,17,TRBD2,TRBV7-9,TGTGCCAGCAGCTTAGTCGGTGTCCTAGCGGTCTCCTACGAGCAGTACTTC,CASSLVGVLAVSYEQYF
once,TRBJ2-6,17,TRBD2,TRBV10-3,TGTGCCATCAGTGAGTGGGAGGGTCGTGATAAGGCCAACGTCCTGACTTTC,CAISEWEGRDKANVLTF
-,TRBJ2-7,13,-,TRBV13,TGTGCCAGCAGCCAACGGGACTCCCAGGAGCAGTACTTC,CASSQRDSQEQYF
-,TRBJ2-7,13,TRBD2,TRBV5-4,TGTGCCAGCAGCCTCGGGGACTACTACGAGCAGTACTTC,CASSLGDYYEQYF
-,TRBJ2-7,10,-,TRBV7-9,TGTGCCAGCTTGCCCTACGAGCAGTACTTC,CASLPYEQYF
-,TRBJ2-3,19,TRBD2,TRBV9,TGTGCCAGCAGCGCCCCCCCCGGACTAGCGGGAGGAGAGAAAGATACGCAGTATTTT,CASSAPPGLAGGEKDTQYF
-,TRBJ1-2,11,-,TRBV11-3,TGTGCCAGCAGCTTTCCAGATGGCTACACCTTC,CASSFPDGYTF
-,TRBJ1-1,14,-,TRBV7-2,TGTGCCAGCAGCGGGCGGGACGGGAACACTGAAGCTTTCTTT,CASSGRDGNTEAFF
-,TRBJ2-1,12,-,TRBV9,TGTGCCAGCAGCCTACCAGCGGAGGAGCAGTTCTTC,CASSLPAEEQFF
once,TRBJ1-2,12,TRBD1,TRBV28,TGTGCCAGCAGGGACAGGGGATGGGGCTACACCTTC,CASRDRGWGYTF
-,TRBJ2-5,16,-,TRBV5-6,TGTGCCAGCAGCTTGAATGATTTAGGGGTCCAAGAGACCCAGTACTTC,CASSLNDLGVQETQYF
once,TRBJ2-5,11,TRBD1,TRBV2,TGTGCCAGACAGGGGCAAGAGACCCAGTACTTC,CARQGQETQYF
-,TRBJ2-7,13,-,TRBV15,TGTGCCACCAGCCCCGGAAGAGCCTACGAGCAGTACTTC,CATSPGRAYEQYF
-,TRBJ2-1,16,TRBD2,TRBV27,TGTGCCAGCAGGGAGCGGGGGCCCAGCTCCTACAATGAGCAGTTCTTC,CASRERGPSSYNEQFF
-,TRBJ2-7,14,-,TRBV19,TGTGCCAGTAGTATATGGTCCAATCAAAACGAGCAGTACTTC,CASSIWSNQNEQYF
-,TRBJ1-4,15,-,TRBV25-1,TGTGCCAGCAGTCCCAGGACCCCCCCTAGTGAAAAACTGTTTTTT,CASSPRTPPSEKLFF
-,TRBJ2-7,14,TRBD2,TRBV5-6,TGTGCCAGCAGCTTGGGGACTAGCGTGGGAGAGCAGTACTTC,CASSLGTSVGEQYF
-,TRBJ2-7,12,-,TRBV28,TGTGCCAGTACTGCGCCATCCTACGAGCAGTACTTC,CASTAPSYEQYF
-,TRBJ2-2,14,-,TRBV27,TGTGCCAGCAGTTTGCGGGATGGGACCGGGGAGCTGTTTTTT,CASSLRDGTGELFF
once,TRBJ2-7,15,-,TRBV27,TGTGCCAGCAGTTTAACCCCGCAGGGTGGGTACGAGCAGTACTTC,CASSLTPQGGYEQYF
-,TRBJ2-7,13,TRBD2,TRBV30,TGTGCCTGGAAATTAGCGGGAGGCCACGAGCAGTACTTC,CAWKLAGGHEQYF
-,TRBJ2-7,15,TRBD1,TRBV28,TGTGCCAGCAGTCAACCGGGACAGGGGCGGAACGAGCAGTACTTC,CASSQPGQGRNEQYF
-,TRBJ1-4,17,-,TRBV27,TGTGCCAGCAGTTTATCCGCCTTGGGGGGGAGTATTGAAAAACTGTTTTTT,CASSLSALGGSIEKLFF
-,TRBJ2-7,15,TRBD1,TRBV5-1,TGCGCCAGCAGCTTTCGACAGGGGAGCTCCTACGAGCAGTACTTC,CASSFRQGSSYEQYF
-,TRBJ1-2,13,-,TRBV28,TGTGCCAGCAGTCAGCAGATTCACTATGGCTACACCTTC,CASSQQIHYGYTF
once,TRBJ2-2,18,TRBD1,TRBV28,TGTGCCAGCAGTTACCCCGGGACAGGCTTCGCGAACACCGGGGAGCTGTTTTTT,CASSYPGTGFANTGELFF
-,TRBJ2-1,16,TRBD1,TRBV28,TGTGCCAGCAGAGACTCCGGGACAGCCTCCTACAATGAGCAGTTCTTC,CASRDSGTASYNEQFF
once,TRBJ2-2,15,TRBD1,TRBV27,TGTGCCAGCAGTTTATATACAGGGGGCACCGGGGAGCTGTTTTTT,CASSLYTGGTGELFF
once,TRBJ2-7,14,TRBD2,TRBV2,TGTGCCAGCAGTGAGCTAGCGGGCCTCTACGAGCAGTACTTC,CASSELAGLYEQYF
-,TRBJ1-2,14,TRBD1,TRBV19,TGTGCCAGTAGTACCTTCGACAGGGTTGGAGGCTACACCTTC,CASSTFDRVGGYTF
-,TRBJ1-2,13,-,TRBV28,TGTGCCAGCAGCCTCTCCACGACAGATGGCTACACCTTC,CASSLSTTDGYTF
once,TRBJ1-1,13,-,TRBV28,TGTGCCAGCAGTTCAGACAGCAACACTGAAGCTTTCTTT,CASSSDSNTEAFF
few,TRBJ2-1,12,TRBD1,TRBV19,TGTGCCGGCCGGGACAGGTATGGTGAGCAGTTCTTC,CAGRDRYGEQFF
-,TRBJ2-2,13,-,TRBV18,TGTGCCAGCTCACCACCGGGAATAGGGGAGCTGTTTTTT,CASSPPGIGELFF
-,TRBJ2-1,16,-,TRBV28,TGTGCCAGCAGTTTATCCGGGCTAGGGGTGTACAATGAGCAGTTCTTC,CASSLSGLGVYNEQFF
-,TRBJ2-1,16,TRBD2,TRBV27,TGTGCCAGCAGTCTCCGACTAGCGGGAGTGTACAATGAGCAGTTCTTC,CASSLRLAGVYNEQFF
-,TRBJ2-1,17,TRBD1,TRBV29-1,TGCAGCGTGGTTCCCAGGGGTATAGGGGGCCTCTACAATGAGCAGTTCTTC,CSVVPRGIGGLYNEQFF
-,TRBJ1-3,15,-,TRBV13,TGTGCCAGCAGCTTAGGACCTAGCTCTGGAAACACCATATATTTT,CASSLGPSSGNTIYF